The sequence of this T cell receptor beta chain was determined in a study of T cell responses to AZD1222 COVID-19 vaccine. The junction had 8 bases not matched to a gene; V was cut back by 7 bases and J by 2 bases. This CDR3 spans 16 amino acids. Germline V gene data show CDR1 as SGHTA and CDR2 as FQGNSA. Sequenced by immunoSEQ multiplex PCR; TCRdb stores in-frame clones only, minus some. The sample includes under 110,000 clones, roughly 90% of them seen just once. The chain uses TRBV7-2 and TRBJ2-2; TRBD1 matches 9 bases. The specimen comprised peripheral blood, sampled on day 0 of AZD1222 vaccination. This TCR came from an adult in good health. CDR3 in DNA: TGTGCCAGCAACCCAACAGGGGGCGTTAACACCGGGGAGCTGTTTTTT. It yields the protein CASNPTGGVNTGELFF.